This T cell receptor beta chain came from a study of T cells in pancreatic ductal adenocarcinoma. The selected patients with pancreatic ductal adenocarcinoma had surgery but no neoadjuvant therapy. TCRdb's table, derived via immunoSEQ multiplex PCR, lists solely in-frame clones and lacks some. The data show roughly 100,000 clones, with 90% to 95% seen just once and roughly 3.1% held by the top ten. The V end lost 2 bases, the J end lost 6 bases, and 8 bases lay between the germline ends. The CDR3 is 11 residues long. Germline CDR1 reads GTSNPN; CDR2 reads SVGIG (reference sequence). The chain is built from TRBV30 and TRBJ2-7; no firm D call. The specimen sequenced was PBMCs. The TCR originated in a human donor with pancreatic ductal adenocarcinoma. DNA of the CDR3: TGTGCCTGGAGTAGTGCAGTCGAGCAGTACTTC. Its protein is CAWSSAVEQYF.